Below, 13 T cell receptor beta chains from the same sample are listed, as sequenced in a study of Tregs in tolerant kidney transplant recipients (dated by TCRdb to about 2019). The library was built by means of the immunoSEQ multiplex PCR assay. The table was pulled from immuneACCESS by TCRdb, which kept in-frame rearrangements only. Such tables lose some clones; where checked, under half of the loss comes from unresolved V genes, and the rest has no known cause. The sample table lists about 1,400 clones, 40% to 45% of them with a count of one. Of the sample, about 29% falls within the top ten clones. No antigen is known for these receptors. Sequencing input: Tregs from blood grown in culture. Receptors originate from a human donor in good health.

This clone is termed large (0.1 to 1%). The CDR3 DNA follows: TGTGCCAGTAGTATAGGACAACTACTCCGCACCGGGGAGCTGTTTTTT. Translated: CASSIGQLLRTGELFF. The genes are TRBV19 and TRBJ2-2, with D hard to call. The CDR3 is 16 residues long. CDR1 and CDR2 from the germline V gene are LNHDA and SQIVND (reference sequence). Between the trimmed V and J ends, which lost 1 base and 4 bases, there was a span of 13 bases.

This clone was seen only a few times. This chain links TRBV18 with TRBJ1-5; 7 bases align to TRBD1. Per the germline V gene, CDR1 is KGHSH and CDR2 is LQKENI. CDR3 size: 14 residues. After removal of 8 bases from V and 3 bases from J, the junction contained 7 bases not matched to a gene. The chain's CDR3 is CASAVTGNNQPQHF. The CDR3 bases are TGTGCCAGCGCCGTGACAGGGAACAATCAGCCCCAGCATTTT.

The V gene is TRBV11-2, the J gene TRBJ2-7; unclear D gene. V lost 5 bases and J lost 1, with 15 bases in between. The germline V gene encodes CDR1 SGHAT and CDR2 FQNNGV. This CDR3 region has 15 residues. CDR3 loop: CASSRSGTRSYEQYF. DNA of the CDR3: TGTGCCAGCAGCCGATCAGGCACAAGGTCCTACGAGCAGTACTTC.

This chain connects TRBV7-2 to TRBJ2-5; 9 nucleotides line up with TRBD1. The V gene's germline CDR1 is SGHTA and CDR2 FQGNSA. With V trimmed by 5 bases and J by 4 bases, 8 bases remained unmatched. The CDR3 is made up of 15 amino acids. The CDR3 is CASSKAPGQGETQYF. The CDR3 DNA is TGTGCCAGCAGCAAAGCACCGGGACAGGGAGAGACCCAGTACTTC.

The chain links TRBV11-1 to TRBJ2-7, with D unresolved. With 4 bases removed from V and 3 bases from J, the gap between germline ends came to 16 bases. CDR1 and CDR2 (germline): SGHAT, FQDESV (reference sequence). The CDR3 totals 15 residues. The CDR3 spells CASSSGSILNYEQYF. Here the CDR3 DNA reads TGTGCCAGCAGCTCCGGGTCGATATTAAACTACGAGCAGTACTTC.

This chain joins TRBV5-1 and TRBJ2-3; the D call may be TRBD1 or TRBD2 (5 bases each). The CDR3 loop spans 15 amino acids. CDR1 and CDR2 from the germline V gene are SGHRS and YFSETQ. The V end lost 3 bases, the J end lost 4 bases, and 15 bases lay between the germline ends. CDR3 nucleotide sequence: TGCGCCAGCAGCTACCGAGGGGCCCGACCAGATACGCAGTATTTT. It specifies CASSYRGARPDTQYF.

The chain is built from TRBV9 and TRBJ2-3; D is perhaps TRBD1 or TRBD2 (6 bases each). V lost 4 bases and J lost 8, with 23 bases in between. CDR3 length: 16 amino acids. CDR1 and CDR2 (germline): SGDLS, YYNGEE. CDR3 nucleotide sequence: TGTGCCAGCAGCCAATATGGGGGGCCTACAACGGGTACGCAGTATTTT. Amino acids: CASSQYGGPTTGTQYF.

Sample share makes this clone hyperexpanded. The rearrangement joins TRBV5-1 to TRBJ1-2, with D hard to call. Trimming pared 2 bases from V and 8 bases from J, leaving 10 bases between. In germline, CDR1 is SGHRS, CDR2 YFSETQ. There are 12 residues in the CDR3. The CDR3 DNA is TGCGCCAGCAGCTTCCCCCCGAGGGGCTACACCTTC. It yields the protein CASSFPPRGYTF.

The chain uses TRBV5-4 and TRBJ2-1, with D maybe TRBD2 (5 bases). Trimming removed 4 bases from V and 10 bases from J, with 18 bases in between. The CDR3 covers 14 residues. Germline lookup yields CDR1 SGHNT and CDR2 YYREEE (reference sequence). CDR3 in DNA: TGTGCCAGCAGCCATCCCGGACTCAAAGGGGAGCAGTTCTTC. Translated: CASSHPGLKGEQFF.

This chain connects TRBV19 to TRBJ2-7; weak D call: TRBD1 (5 bases). The germline V gene has CDR1 LNHDA and CDR2 SQIVND (reference sequence). The CDR3 spans 13 residues. V shed 9 bases and J shed 6 bases, with 18 bases lying between them. The CDR3 DNA follows: TGTGCCAGCAGCCCAGGGTTGGTCGTCGAGCAGTACTTC. This encodes CASSPGLVVEQYF.

The CDR3, as DNA: TGTGCCAGCAGCTTGGCGGGGGGTTCGGAGACCCAGTACTTC. Translating it yields CASSLAGGSETQYF. The V and J genes are TRBV5-6 and TRBJ2-5; 7 bases map to TRBD2. The CDR3 extends over 14 amino acids. Germline lookup yields CDR1 SGHDT and CDR2 YYEEEE. With 0 bases clipped from V and 5 bases from J, the junction kept 4 bases outside the gene matches.

This clone was observed a few times. At one end the junction does not follow the germline gene, possibly because of a read error. The chain links TRBV5-3 to TRBJ1-5; no definite D call. TRBV5-3 is an ORF for which the function is uncertain. This CDR3 spans 14 amino acids. CDR3 bases: TGTGCCAGCAGCTTGGCCGGAAGCAATCAGCCCCAGCATTTT. It codes for CASSLAGSNQPQHF.

The chain uses TRBV7-5 and TRBJ2-7; TRBD1, the table's D call, lacks a check against the DNA. TRBV7-5 is described as a pseudogene. This CDR3 region has 15 residues. In DNA, the CDR3 is TGTGCCAGCAGCCGATCAGGCACAAGGTCCTACGAGCAGTACTTC. It encodes CASSRSGTRSYEQYF.